The 24 T cell receptor beta chains below all came from one sample that was sequenced in a study of CD8 T cells in ankylosing spondylitis. TCRdb re-derived calls from the 5' RACE reads in MiXCR, one entry per CDR3 protein. In the table there are a few hundred thousand distinct CDR3 sequences, 20% of which are singletons. The sample comprised blood, either unsorted or a sorted T cell fraction (not recorded which). The source of these receptors is a male donor with ankylosing spondylitis or in good health (not recorded which).

This chain joins TRBV4-1 and TRBJ2-6, with 8 bases matching TRBD1. V shed 0 bases, J shed 1 base, and the junction held 14 bases outside the gene matches. CDR1 is MGHRA, CDR2 YSYEKL, per germline. This CDR3 contains 21 residues. DNA of the CDR3: TGCGCCAGCAGCCAAGATGGGGTCGCGTCAGGGGGCTATTCTGGGGCCAACGTCCTGACTTTC. Protein sequence: CASSQDGVASGGYSGANVLTF.

V and J are TRBV7-9 and TRBJ2-7; TRBD1 agrees at 7 bases. Germline CDR1 SEHNR, CDR2 FQNEAQ (reference sequence). Losses at the gene ends were 4 bases for V and 3 bases for J; bases not matched to a gene: 9. The CDR3 is 15 residues long. The CDR3, as DNA: TGTGCCAGCAGCTCGCCCGGGACAGCCAACTACGAGCAGTACTTC. Translating gives CASSSPGTANYEQYF.

This clonotype was seen only a few times. The chain joins TRBV7-8 to TRBJ2-1; D uncertain. Trimming shortened V by 1 base and J by 8 bases, and 6 bases separated the two germline ends. The germline CDR1 and CDR2 sequences are SGHVS and FQNEAQ. This CDR3 spans 12 amino acids. CDR3 amino acids: CASSLVAHEQFF. CDR3 DNA: TGTGCCAGCAGCTTAGTAGCCCATGAGCAGTTCTTC.

This clonotype was counted at least ten times. In nucleotides, the CDR3 is TGCAGCGTTGATTCCGGGGTCAACAGTAATGAGCAGTTCTTC. Protein product: CSVDSGVNSNEQFF. The chain has TRBV29-1 and TRBJ2-1; possibly TRBD2 for D (5 bases). The germline gives CDR1 SQVTM, CDR2 ANQGSEA. Trimming removed 3 bases from V and 7 bases from J, with 16 bases in between. This CDR3 has 14 amino acids.

The V and J genes are TRBV29-1 and TRBJ1-1, with D unresolved. The ends were cut back, 7 bases at V and 3 bases at J, with 12 bases in the middle. Germline V CDR1 and CDR2: SQVTM, ANQGSEA. The CDR3 consists of 12 residues. The CDR3, as DNA: TGCAGCGCTGACGTGAGTGACACTGAAGCTTTCTTT. Translating it yields CSADVSDTEAFF.

This clonotype occurred a few times. This sequence joins TRBV20-1 and TRBJ2-7; the D gene is possibly TRBD1 (5 bases). This CDR3 contains 18 residues. Between the trimmed V and J ends, which lost 0 bases and 1 base, there was a span of 22 bases. Germline V gives CDR1 DFQATT, CDR2 SNEGSKA (reference sequence). CDR3 nucleotide sequence: TGCAGTGCTAGAGATCCATTCGGGCAGGGCGATTTGTCCTACGAGCAGTACTTC. Its translation is CSARDPFGQGDLSYEQYF.

The rearrangement links TRBV20-1 to TRBJ2-7; possible D gene TRBD1, 6 bases. V was shortened by 6 bases and J by 0 bases, with 21 bases between the two germline ends. Germline V lookup: CDR1 DFQATT, CDR2 SNEGSKA (reference sequence). The CDR3 loop spans 16 amino acids. This CDR3 is CSAVTPDRRFSYEQYF. Here the CDR3 DNA reads TGCAGTGCCGTTACCCCCGACAGGCGTTTCTCCTACGAGCAGTACTTC.

This clonotype came up a few times. The V and J genes are TRBV27 and TRBJ2-7, with 10 nucleotides matching TRBD2. The CDR3 sequence is 14 residues long. V shed 6 bases, J shed 4 bases, and the junction held 6 bases outside the gene matches. Germline assignment: CDR1 MNHEY and CDR2 SMNVEV (reference sequence). Here the CDR3 reads CASSRVAGGYEQYF. CDR3 sequence (DNA): TGTGCCAGCAGCCGGGTAGCGGGGGGATACGAGCAGTACTTC.

The chain couples TRBV11-2 to TRBJ2-1, with TRBD2 matching 10 bases. This CDR3 comprises 16 residues. J was trimmed by 7 bases and V by 4 bases; bases with no gene match: 10. Germline V gene sequence: CDR1 SGHAT, CDR2 FQNNGV. The CDR3 protein is CASSSERGGFQNEQFF. The DNA for the CDR3 is TGTGCCAGCAGCTCCGAGCGGGGGGGCTTCCAAAATGAGCAGTTCTTC.

This clonotype was seen more than once but under ten times. V gene TRBV13 combines with J gene TRBJ2-1; 10 bases match TRBD2. The CDR3 consists of 17 residues. Germline loops: CDR1 PRHDT, CDR2 FYEKMQ (reference sequence). V gave up 5 bases and J gave up 0 bases; unmatched junction bases: 7. The CDR3 DNA reads TGTGCCAGCAGCGTACGACTAGCGGGCGACTCCTACAATGAGCAGTTCTTC. Its translation is CASSVRLAGDSYNEQFF. The variable domain in full, completed from reference TRBV13 and TRBJ2-1, reads AAGVIQSPRHLIKEKRETATLKCYPIPRHDTVYWYQQGPGQDPQFLISFYEKMQSDKGSIPDRFSAQQFSDYHSELNMSSLELGDSALYFCASSVRLAGDSYNEQFFGPGTRLTVL.

The rearrangement links TRBV2 to TRBJ1-1; possible D gene TRBD1, 5 bases. This CDR3 comprises 14 residues. The V end lost 1 base, the J end lost 1 base, and 7 bases lay between the germline ends. Germline V lookup: CDR1 SNHLY, CDR2 FYNNEI. In nucleotides, the CDR3 is TGTGCCAGCAGTGAAGAGGGGCGGAACACTGAAGCTTTCTTT. This sequence encodes CASSEEGRNTEAFF.

V gene TRBV12-3 or TRBV12-4 combines with J gene TRBJ1-4; 7 bases align to TRBD1. The V segment lost 4 bases and the J segment 8 bases; nucleotides outside the gene matches: 10. The CDR3 runs to 15 residues. Written as DNA, the CDR3 is TGTGCCAGCAGTTCCAGGGGGTTGGGGGAAGAAAAACTGTTTTTT. Its translation: CASSSRGLGEEKLFF.

J is TRBJ2-5 and V is TRBV6-1, with D perhaps TRBD1 (6 bases). Germline V lookup: CDR1 MNHNS, CDR2 SASEGT. Trimming left V 5 bases short and J 2 bases short, with 12 bases between. The CDR3 runs 14 residues. The CDR3 loop reads CASSRRTVQETQYF. The CDR3, as DNA: TGTGCCAGCAGTCGCCGGACAGTTCAAGAGACCCAGTACTTC.

This clonotype was seen only a few times. The chain recombines TRBV25-1 with TRBJ2-5; TRBD1 is a possible D gene (7 bases). The ends were cut back, 11 bases at V and 5 bases at J, with 15 bases in the middle. The CDR3 totals 12 residues. The germline V gene encodes CDR1 MGHDK and CDR2 SYGVNS. CDR3 loop: CAVVGGQETQYF. CDR3 DNA sequence: TGTGCCGTCGTGGGGGGACAGGAGACCCAGTACTTC.

This clonotype was counted only a few times. V and J are TRBV4-1 and TRBJ2-3, with TRBD2 identical over 11 bases. Looked up from germline, CDR1 is MGHRA and CDR2 is YSYEKL. The trim removed 5 bases at V and 6 bases at J, leaving 13 bases unmatched. The length of the CDR3 is 17 residues. The CDR3 sequence: CASSSHLTSGGPDTQYF. CDR3 bases: TGCGCCAGCAGCTCCCATCTCACTAGCGGGGGTCCCGATACGCAGTATTTT.

This clonotype was recorded a few times. This chain connects TRBV12-3 or TRBV12-4 to TRBJ2-1; D is ambiguous. This CDR3 has 13 residues. V lost 3 bases to trimming and J lost 5 bases, with 8 bases between them. The CDR3 loop is CASSLWVDNEQFF. The CDR3 bases are TGTGCCAGCAGTTTGTGGGTAGACAATGAGCAGTTCTTC.

The chain combines TRBV4-2 with TRBJ2-1; D perhaps matches TRBD2 (7 bases). V was clipped by 0 bases and J by 4 bases, with 13 bases between them. This CDR3 contains 16 residues. Germline V gene sequence: CDR1 LGHNA, CDR2 YNFKEQ. The CDR3, as DNA: TGTGCCAGCAGCCAAGATGAGGGGGGGGTTTACAATGAGCAGTTCTTC. It specifies CASSQDEGGVYNEQFF.

In DNA form, the CDR3 reads TGTGCCAGCAGTTTTTACCGGGACAGATACAATGAGCAGTTCTTC. Translation gives CASSFYRDRYNEQFF. The V and J genes are TRBV12-3 or TRBV12-4 and TRBJ2-1; 7 bases are a match to TRBD1. This CDR3 contains 15 residues. The trim removed 3 bases at V and 4 bases at J, leaving 6 bases unmatched.

This clonotype was seen a handful of times. The rearrangement links TRBV7-9 to TRBJ2-5; the match to TRBD2 covers 9 bases. J gave up 0 bases and V 8 bases, and 13 bases lay outside the gene matches. CDR1 is SEHNR, CDR2 FQNEAQ, per germline (reference sequence). CDR3 size: 17 residues. CDR3 DNA sequence: TGTGCCAGCCTCCCCGCGGGGGGGCTCGCGTACCAAGAGACCCAGTACTTC. This encodes CASLPAGGLAYQETQYF.

DNA for the CDR3: TGTGCCAGTAGTGACCCGAGTGGACGGAGGATAGGGGACGAGCAGTACTTC. Translated: CASSDPSGRRIGDEQYF. The chain uses TRBV19 and TRBJ2-7; either TRBD1 or TRBD2 may fit D (5 bases each). The CDR3 extends over 17 amino acids. CDR1 LNHDA and CDR2 SQIVND come from the germline V gene (reference sequence). Between the trimmed V and J ends, which lost 5 bases and 5 bases, there was a span of 25 bases.

This clonotype was observed a handful of times. The chain has TRBV7-4 and TRBJ1-1; 7 nucleotides line up with TRBD1. From germline, CDR1 is SGHVT and CDR2 SQSDAQ. J lost 4 bases, V lost 3 bases, and 5 bases had no gene match. The CDR3 sequence is 14 residues long. The chain's CDR3 is CASSFNRGSTEAFF. DNA of the CDR3: TGTGCCAGCAGCTTTAACAGGGGTAGCACTGAAGCTTTCTTT.

This chain connects TRBV20-1 to TRBJ2-7, with 8 positions matching TRBD1. The CDR3 length is 14 residues. Per germline, CDR1 DFQATT and CDR2 SNEGSKA (reference sequence). V was clipped by 5 bases and J by 5 bases; unmatched bases: 11. CDR3 DNA sequence: TGCAGTGCTGGAAGACAGGCAGGGGGCCACGAGCAGTACTTC. Residues: CSAGRQAGGHEQYF.

This chain connects TRBV7-9 to TRBJ2-7, with D tentatively TRBD1 or TRBD2 (5 bases each). Trimming stripped 7 bases from V and 3 bases from J, with 10 bases between. The CDR3 runs to 12 residues. Germline V gives CDR1 SEHNR, CDR2 FQNEAQ (reference sequence). The CDR3 loop reads CASTGTFYEQYF. The CDR3 DNA reads as TGTGCCAGCACTGGGACCTTCTACGAGCAGTACTTC.

V gene TRBV20-1 combines with J gene TRBJ2-7; 7 bases map to TRBD2. Trimming at V came to 7 bases and at J to 5 bases, leaving 8 bases not matched to a gene. CDR1 is DFQATT and CDR2 is SNEGSKA in the germline V gene (reference sequence). The CDR3 sequence is 12 residues long. The CDR3 spells CSVGGDSDEQYF. CDR3 DNA sequence: TGCAGTGTTGGGGGGGATTCCGACGAGCAGTACTTC.